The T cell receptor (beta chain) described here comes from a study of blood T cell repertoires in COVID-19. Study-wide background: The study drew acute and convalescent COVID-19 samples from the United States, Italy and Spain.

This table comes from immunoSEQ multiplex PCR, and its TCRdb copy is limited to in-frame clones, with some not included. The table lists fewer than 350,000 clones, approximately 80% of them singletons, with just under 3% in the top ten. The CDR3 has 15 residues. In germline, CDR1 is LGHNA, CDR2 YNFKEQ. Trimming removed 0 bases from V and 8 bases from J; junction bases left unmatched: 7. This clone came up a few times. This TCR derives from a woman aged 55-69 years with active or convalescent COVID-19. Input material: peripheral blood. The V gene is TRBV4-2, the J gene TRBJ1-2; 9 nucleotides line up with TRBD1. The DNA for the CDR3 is TGTGCCAGCAGCCAAGATTGGGGTGGACAGGGGGGCTACACCTTC. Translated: CASSQDWGGQGGYTF.